Listed here are 16 T cell receptor beta chains from one sample, sequenced in a study of cytomegalovirus exposure and HLA in healthy donors. 13 Jbeta primers and 60 Vbeta primers were used for the PCR. Produced via immunoSEQ multiplex PCR; TCRdb's table is partial and in-frame only. The table has fewer than 150,000 clones, about 73% seen once. The sample consisted of PBMCs. These receptors were obtained from a woman in her 40s in good health and CMV-seronegative.

The chain carries TRBV29-1 and TRBJ2-2, with no clear D. CDR1 and CDR2 (germline): SQVTM, ANQGSEA. CDR3 size: 13 residues. The CDR3 bases are TGCACCATTGAGGAGAGAAAAGGCGGGGAGCTGTTTTTT. Translated, it gives CTIEERKGGELFF.

The V call is TRBV5-6, the J call TRBJ1-6; no firm D call. Germline assignment: CDR1 SGHDT and CDR2 YYEEEE. This CDR3 has 14 residues. V gave up 0 bases and J gave up 5 bases, with 6 bases separating them. CDR3 region: CASSLVQNNSPLHF. The CDR3 DNA reads TGTGCCAGCAGCTTGGTACAGAATAATTCACCCCTCCACTTT.

The chain employs TRBV7-9 and TRBJ2-1, with TRBD1 identical over 8 bases. Germline trimming cut 3 bases from V and 7 bases from J; bases unmatched to any gene: 8. Germline loops: CDR1 SEHNR, CDR2 FQNEAQ (reference sequence). This CDR3 region has 15 residues. CDR3 DNA sequence: TGTGCCAGCAGCTTGGAGACAGGGGCCCCGAATGAGCAGTTCTTC. It specifies CASSLETGAPNEQFF.

The rearrangement joins TRBV11-3 to TRBJ2-2; 9 bases fit TRBD1. Germline trimming cut 4 bases from V and 6 bases from J; bases unmatched to any gene: 9. Germline CDR1 and CDR2: SGHNT and YENEEA. This CDR3 is built from 16 residues. CDR3 protein: CASSSLPGQGAGELFF. The CDR3 nucleotides are TGTGCCAGCAGCTCATTACCGGGACAGGGAGCCGGGGAGCTGTTTTTT.

The J gene is TRBJ1-5, the V gene TRBV27; D may be TRBD1 (6 bases). From germline, CDR1 is MNHEY and CDR2 SMNVEV (reference sequence). The CDR3 length is 14 residues. V lost 8 bases, J lost 4 bases, and 15 bases lay in between. In DNA, the CDR3 is TGTGCCAGCCGTCGTTTAACAGGGAATCAGCCCCAGCATTTT. This codes for CASRRLTGNQPQHF.

The gene calls are TRBV28 and TRBJ2-7; no reliable D call. CDR3 length equals 15 residues. The germline V gene has CDR1 MDHEN and CDR2 SYDVKM. Trimming took 2 bases from V and 0 from J, leaving 11 bases between them. For the CDR3, the DNA is TGTGCCAGCAGTTTAGGTCGTGCAGGCTCCTACGAGCAGTACTTC. Translated: CASSLGRAGSYEQYF.

This chain connects TRBV9 to TRBJ2-2; D not certain. This CDR3 has 14 amino acids. V was shortened by 2 bases and J by 2 bases, with 7 bases between the two germline ends. The germline gives CDR1 SGDLS, CDR2 YYNGEE. The chain's CDR3 is CASSVYFNTGELFF. CDR3 sequence (DNA): TGTGCCAGCAGCGTCTACTTCAACACCGGGGAGCTGTTTTTT.

The rearrangement joins TRBV6-1 to TRBJ1-1; 7 bases agree with TRBD1. Per germline, CDR1 MNHNS and CDR2 SASEGT. The CDR3 has 14 residues. Trimming cost V 7 bases and J 1 base; bases outside gene matches: 6. The CDR3 loop is CASNRQGRNTEAFF. As DNA, the CDR3 is TGTGCCAGCAACCGACAGGGACGGAACACTGAAGCTTTCTTT.

The genes are TRBV5-1 and TRBJ2-5; D perhaps matches TRBD1 (6 bases). This CDR3 has 17 residues. Germline loops: CDR1 SGHRS, CDR2 YFSETQ. The V end was cut by 1 base, the J end by 4 bases, with 20 bases between. The DNA for the CDR3 is TGCGCCAGCAGCTTGTCCCTTCAGGGGCAGAGTGTAGAGACCCAGTACTTC. Its protein is CASSLSLQGQSVETQYF.

The chain uses TRBV18 and TRBJ2-7; the match to TRBD1 covers 7 bases. Germline CDR1 is KGHSH and CDR2 is LQKENI. V lost 1 base and J lost 5; bases outside the gene matches: 2. This CDR3 region has 13 residues. The CDR3 coding sequence is TGTGCCAGCTCACCACACAGGGGTCACGAGCAGTACTTC. This translates into CASSPHRGHEQYF.

This chain uses TRBV18 with TRBJ1-3; D is unresolved. Germline V gene sequence: CDR1 KGHSH, CDR2 LQKENI. V lost 1 base and J 2 bases, leaving 9 bases between the germline ends. The CDR3 has 15 amino acids. The CDR3 sequence is CASSPLREPGNTIYF. DNA of the CDR3: TGTGCCAGCTCACCACTGCGGGAACCTGGAAACACCATATATTTT.

Points on this clone: One end of the junction varies from germline; a read error may be responsible. The chain has TRBV7-9 and TRBJ1-1; possible D gene TRBD1, 5 bases. Germline CDR1 reads SEHNR; CDR2 reads FQNEAQ (reference sequence). This CDR3 comprises 16 residues. The CDR3 is CSSSPEGRGTLGEAFF. CDR3 DNA sequence: TGTTCCAGCAGCCCCGAGGGGCGGGGAACCCTCGGTGAAGCTTTCTTT.

This sequence joins TRBV27 and TRBJ2-1; 7 nucleotides agree with TRBD2. V trimming: 4 bases; J trimming: 13 bases; junction bases outside the gene matches: 19. Looked up from germline, CDR1 is MNHEY and CDR2 is SMNVEV (reference sequence). The CDR3 loop spans 16 amino acids. Written as DNA, the CDR3 is TGTGCCAGCAGTTCCGCCGGACTAGAATGGGGAGTTAACCAGTTCTTC. Translated, it gives CASSSAGLEWGVNQFF.

This clone was recorded only once. The chain is built from TRBV7-2 and TRBJ2-2; no definite D call. Germline assignment: CDR1 SGHTA and CDR2 FQGNSA. There are 15 residues in the CDR3. V dropped 1 base and J dropped 4 bases, with 10 bases sitting between them. CDR3 amino acids: CASSLVPGSTGELFF. The CDR3 nucleotides are TGTGCCAGCAGCTTAGTCCCAGGTAGCACCGGGGAGCTGTTTTTT.

CDR3 nucleotide sequence: TGTGCCAGCAGCCCACAGGGGGCGGAGGGAGCAGCCGTTTATGGCTACACCTTC. The encoded protein is CASSPQGAEGAAVYGYTF. J is TRBJ1-2 and V is TRBV21-1; the tabulated D call, TRBD1, remains unverified against the DNA. TRBV21-1 corresponds to a pseudogene. This CDR3 comprises 18 residues.

The V call is TRBV10-3, the J call TRBJ2-1; the D gene is possibly TRBD1 (6 bases). The CDR3 has 17 amino acids. Deletions cut 0 bases from V and 9 bases from J, with 21 bases between. Germline lookup yields CDR1 ENHRY and CDR2 SYGVKD. CDR3 sequence: CAISESGARSDRGEQFF. The CDR3 DNA reads TGTGCCATCAGTGAGTCGGGGGCGAGGTCCGACCGGGGTGAGCAGTTCTTC.